The rows below give T cell receptor beta chains drawn from one sample of a study of cytomegalovirus exposure and HLA in healthy donors. Clones were read by immunoSEQ multiplex PCR, and TCRdb kept only the in-frame ones, dropping some. The table has some 140,000 clones, 65% to 80% seen once; the top ten hold roughly 4.2%. The sample comprised PBMCs. The receptors come from a woman between 40 and 55 years old in good health and CMV-seronegative. Each CDR3 is given with its conserved first and last residue. Each record gives: D gene, clone size, V gene, J gene, CDR3 protein, CDR3 DNA. The D gene is left open where the match is weak. Rows give clone size only sometimes, using once, few, many, or a class for an expanded clone.

D: .
size: .
V: TRBV2
J: TRBJ1-2
CDR3: CASKAGGGPDSNYGYTF
DNA: TGTGCCAGCAAGGCGGGGGGAGGGCCCGACTCTAACTATGGCTACACCTTC

D: .
size: .
V: TRBV10-3
J: TRBJ2-5
CDR3: CAISQESGVGETQYF
DNA: TGTGCCATCAGCCAGGAGTCGGGAGTAGGGGAGACCCAGTACTTC

D: .
size: .
V: TRBV7-9
J: TRBJ1-1
CDR3: CASTRQAENTEAFF
DNA: TGTGCCAGCACCCGACAGGCCGAGAACACTGAAGCTTTCTTT

D: .
size: .
V: TRBV30
J: TRBJ1-1
CDR3: CAWRAGRNTEAFF
DNA: TGTGCCTGGAGAGCGGGGAGGAACACTGAAGCTTTCTTT

D: .
size: .
V: TRBV7-9
J: TRBJ2-7
CDR3: CASSGRSTVYEQYF
DNA: TGTGCCAGCAGCGGGCGTTCGACAGTCTACGAGCAGTACTTC

D: .
size: .
V: TRBV7-9
J: TRBJ2-7
CDR3: CASSTFTGNGEQYF
DNA: TGTGCCAGCAGCACCTTTACAGGGAACGGCGAGCAGTACTTC

D: TRBD1
size: .
V: TRBV10-3
J: TRBJ1-2
CDR3: CAIRATGGNYGYTF
DNA: TGTGCCATCAGAGCGACAGGGGGGAACTATGGCTACACCTTC

D: TRBD2
size: many
V: TRBV15
J: TRBJ2-5
CDR3: CATSRDGTPAGGAETQYF
DNA: TGTGCCACCAGCAGAGATGGTACCCCAGCGGGGGGGGCAGAGACCCAGTACTTC

D: .
size: once
V: TRBV5-1
J: TRBJ1-5
CDR3: CASSVGGTDNQPQHF
DNA: TGCGCCAGCAGCGTTGGTGGGACTGATAATCAGCCCCAGCATTTT

D: TRBD2
size: .
V: TRBV19
J: TRBJ2-3
CDR3: CASSVGLASADTQYF
DNA: TGTGCCAGTAGTGTAGGACTAGCATCAGCAGATACGCAGTATTTT

D: .
size: .
V: TRBV19
J: TRBJ1-1
CDR3: CASRAKYDTEAFF
DNA: TGTGCCAGTAGAGCAAAGTACGACACTGAAGCTTTCTTT

D: .
size: .
V: TRBV30
J: TRBJ1-2
CDR3: CAWGGYLGGALLAYGYTF
DNA: TGTGCCTGGGGAGGTTACCTGGGGGGGGCCCTCCTCGCCTATGGCTACACCTTC

D: .
size: once
V: TRBV1
J: TRBJ1-2
CDR3: CTSSQDLSSGREYYGYTF
DNA: .

D: .
size: few
V: TRBV6-6
J: TRBJ2-7
CDR3: CASSPGVYEQYF
DNA: TGTGCCAGCAGTCCAGGGGTTTACGAGCAGTACTTC

D: .
size: .
V: TRBV10-3
J: TRBJ2-6
CDR3: CAISELAGVGSGANVLTF
DNA: TGTGCCATCAGTGAGTTGGCAGGGGTGGGGTCTGGGGCCAACGTCCTGACTTTC

D: TRBD1
size: .
V: TRBV7-9
J: TRBJ1-1
CDR3: CASSWSSTGSWSTEAFF
DNA: TGTGCCAGCAGCTGGAGTTCGACAGGGTCATGGAGCACTGAAGCTTTCTTT

D: .
size: .
V: TRBV28
J: TRBJ1-6
CDR3: CASSLRSSYNSPLHF
DNA: TGTGCCAGCAGTTTAAGGAGCTCCTATAATTCACCCCTCCACTTT

D: .
size: .
V: TRBV27
J: TRBJ1-4
CDR3: CASSHDRSHEKLFF
DNA: TGTGCCAGCAGTCACGACAGGAGCCATGAAAAACTGTTTTTT

D: TRBD2
size: .
V: TRBV6-1
J: TRBJ2-1
CDR3: CASSQSGGSYNEQFF
DNA: TGTGCCAGCAGCCAGAGCGGGGGCTCCTACAATGAGCAGTTCTTC

D: .
size: .
V: TRBV7-9
J: TRBJ2-3
CDR3: CASSPIGADTQYF
DNA: TGTGCCAGCAGCCCCATAGGGGCAGATACGCAGTATTTT

D: .
size: .
V: TRBV5-4
J: TRBJ1-2
CDR3: CASSFVRSRDYGYTF
DNA: TGTGCCAGCAGCTTTGTACGCAGTCGGGACTATGGCTACACCTTC

D: .
size: .
V: TRBV7-9
J: TRBJ1-5
CDR3: CASSLGGVGQPQHF
DNA: TGTGCCAGCAGCCTAGGGGGGGTCGGCCAGCCCCAGCATTTT

D: TRBD1
size: .
V: TRBV29-1
J: TRBJ2-3
CDR3: CSAFGKTGGGDTQYF
DNA: TGCAGCGCCTTTGGGAAGACAGGGGGGGGAGATACGCAGTATTTT

D: .
size: .
V: TRBV5-1
J: TRBJ1-1
CDR3: CASSLEWNTEAFF
DNA: TGCGCCAGCAGCCTTGAGTGGAACACTGAAGCTTTCTTT

D: .
size: once
V: TRBV30
J: TRBJ2-3
CDR3: CAWSSSAGDTQYF
DNA: TGTGCCTGGAGTTCTAGCGCAGGTGATACGCAGTATTTT

D: TRBD2
size: once
V: TRBV28
J: TRBJ2-5
CDR3: CASSRAGRPQETQYF
DNA: TGTGCCAGCAGCCGAGCGGGGCGCCCTCAAGAGACCCAGTACTTC

D: .
size: .
V: TRBV20-1
J: TRBJ2-3
CDR3: CSATHTDTQYF
DNA: TGCAGTGCTACCCACACAGATACGCAGTATTTT

D: TRBD2
size: .
V: TRBV13
J: TRBJ2-3
CDR3: CASSTGTTSGGEDTQYF
DNA: TGTGCCAGCAGTACCGGGACGACTAGCGGGGGCGAGGATACGCAGTATTTT

D: .
size: .
V: TRBV27
J: TRBJ2-1
CDR3: CASSLYNEQFF
DNA: TGTGCCAGCAGCCTTTACAATGAGCAGTTCTTC

D: .
size: .
V: TRBV6-5
J: TRBJ1-6
CDR3: CASSAEHNSPLHF
DNA: TGTGCCAGCAGCGCGGAGCATAATTCACCCCTCCACTTT

D: .
size: .
V: TRBV28
J: TRBJ1-5
CDR3: CASRLPGSTGQPQHF
DNA: TGTGCCAGCAGGCTCCCTGGGAGCACCGGCCAGCCCCAGCATTTT

D: TRBD2
size: .
V: TRBV5-1
J: TRBJ2-7
CDR3: CASSPQAQGAGIYEQYF
DNA: TGCGCCAGCAGCCCCCAAGCCCAAGGAGCGGGGATATACGAGCAGTACTTC